A single sample is the source of the 30 T cell receptor beta chains below, sequenced in a study of control samples from healthy donors and cancer patients. Libraries were prepared by immunoSEQ multiplex PCR; TCRdb keeps only in-frame clonotypes and omits some of them. This sample has 170,000 or so clones; 91% occur once, and the top ten carry 2%. The specimen sequenced was blood. All receptors come from a woman in her 40s in good health.

The chain links TRBV2 to TRBJ1-4; the D is unclear. The CDR3 is 11 residues long. Germline V gene sequence: CDR1 SNHLY, CDR2 FYNNEI. Deletions cut 2 bases from V and 10 bases from J, with 5 bases between. The CDR3 reads CASSESRKLFF. DNA for the CDR3: TGTGCCAGCAGTGAATCCAGAAAACTGTTTTTT.

V is TRBV6-1 and J is TRBJ2-5; D is undetermined. The CDR3 is 15 residues long. V was clipped by 2 bases and J by 5 bases, with 15 bases between them. CDR1 MNHNS and CDR2 SASEGT come from the germline V gene. The CDR3 sequence: CASSESDGPWETQYF. The CDR3 DNA reads TGTGCCAGCAGTGAAAGTGACGGCCCTTGGGAGACCCAGTACTTC.

V and J are TRBV19 and TRBJ1-5; D ambiguous. The CDR3 length is 13 residues. The V end lost 5 bases, the J end lost 7 bases, and 12 bases lay between the germline ends. From germline, CDR1 is LNHDA and CDR2 SQIVND (reference sequence). DNA of the CDR3: TGTGCCAGTAGTGGTAACGAGAAACAGCCCCAGCATTTT. This encodes CASSGNEKQPQHF.

Remarks on this clone: The same CDR3 is also encoded by other DNA sequences in this sample. The gene calls are TRBV2 and TRBJ1-6, with 7 bases that match TRBD1. The CDR3 contains 13 residues. Germline-derived CDR1 and CDR2 are SNHLY and FYNNEI. The ends lost 6 bases at V and 8 bases at J; junction bases unmatched: 4. CDR3 sequence: CASRGGPDSPLHF. The CDR3 region has the DNA TGTGCCAGCAGAGGGGGCCCTGATTCACCCCTCCACTTT.

V is TRBV4-1 and J is TRBJ1-2, with no clear D. Trimming stripped 0 bases from V and 5 bases from J, with 13 bases between. From germline, CDR1 is MGHRA and CDR2 YSYEKL. This CDR3 is built from 15 residues. CDR3 amino acids: CASSQDILSVYGYTF. The CDR3 coding sequence is TGCGCCAGCAGCCAAGACATCCTAAGTGTGTATGGCTACACCTTC.

The sample holds one count of this clone. The J gene is TRBJ2-6, the V gene TRBV18, with D uncertain. Germline V gives CDR1 KGHSH, CDR2 LQKENI. Trimming stripped 6 bases from V and 2 bases from J, with 20 bases between. The CDR3 sequence is 18 residues long. The CDR3 sequence: CASSQKSSTNTGANVLTF. In DNA form, the CDR3 reads TGTGCCAGCTCGCAGAAATCGTCAACGAACACTGGGGCCAACGTCCTGACTTTC. Full variable domain (rest looked up from reference TRBV18 and TRBJ2-6): NAGVMQNPRHLVRRRGQEARLRCSPMKGHSHVYWYRQLPEEGLKFMVYLQKENIIDESGMPKERFSAEFPKEGPSILRIQQVVRGDSAAYFCASSQKSSTNTGANVLTFGAGSRLTVL.

Concerning this clone itself: The same CDR3 also results from other DNA sequences found in this sample. The CDR3 reads CASSRGYGYTF. The CDR3 coding sequence is TGTGCCAGCAGCCGGGGATATGGCTACACCTTC. The chain combines TRBV12-3 or TRBV12-4 with TRBJ1-2; D is unclear. This CDR3 is built from 11 residues. V was cut by 6 bases and J by 5 bases, with 7 bases left in between.

V gene TRBV7-9 combines with J gene TRBJ1-1, with TRBD1 identical over 8 bases. V was clipped by 5 bases and J by 5 bases; unmatched bases: 10. There are 15 residues in the CDR3. Looked up from germline, CDR1 is SEHNR and CDR2 is FQNEAQ (reference sequence). In DNA, the CDR3 is TGTGCCAGCAGCGGCAGACAGGGGAGCTGGACTGAAGCTTTCTTT. Translation: CASSGRQGSWTEAFF.

The V gene is TRBV4-1, the J gene TRBJ2-1; the D gene is possibly TRBD2 (5 bases). V was clipped by 0 bases and J by 9 bases, with 12 bases between them. This CDR3 comprises 14 residues. CDR1 and CDR2 (germline): MGHRA, YSYEKL. CDR3 sequence reads: CASSQEVRGPEQFF. The CDR3 region has the DNA TGCGCCAGCAGCCAAGAGGTTCGCGGGCCTGAGCAGTTCTTC.

The DNA for the CDR3 is TGTGCCAGCAGTCTCGGGACGCTCGGCACTGAAGCTTTCTTT. This gives the protein CASSLGTLGTEAFF. The V call is TRBV11-3, the J call TRBJ1-1; possible D gene TRBD1, 5 bases. The ends were cut back, 6 bases at V and 4 bases at J, with 15 bases in the middle. The CDR3 totals 14 residues. Germline V CDR1 and CDR2: SGHNT, YENEEA.

The rearrangement joins TRBV20-1 to TRBJ2-7; D uncertain. Germline CDR1 and CDR2: DFQATT and SNEGSKA (reference sequence). Trimming shortened V by 3 bases and J by 5 bases, and 11 bases separated the two germline ends. There are 12 residues in the CDR3. The CDR3 here is CSASQLDHEQYF. CDR3 bases: TGCAGTGCTAGTCAACTGGACCACGAGCAGTACTTC.

V and J are TRBV24-1 and TRBJ2-7, with TRBD1 matching 7 bases. The CDR3 loop spans 16 amino acids. V gave up 9 bases and J gave up 7 bases; unmatched junction bases: 20. Germline loops: CDR1 KGHDR, CDR2 SFDVKD. The DNA of the CDR3 is TGTGCCACCGCCGGACAGGCAAAAGGTGTGGTTGGGGAGCAGTACTTC. Translation: CATAGQAKGVVGEQYF.

Here the CDR3 reads CASSQVPGDEQFF. Here the CDR3 DNA reads TGCGCCAGCAGCCAAGTCCCGGGCGATGAGCAGTTCTTC. The chain joins TRBV4-1 to TRBJ2-1; D call uncertain. V was pared by 1 base and J by 8 bases, with 9 bases between. Germline CDR1 MGHRA, CDR2 YSYEKL. The CDR3 runs 13 residues.

This clone was found a few times. The V call is TRBV4-1, the J call TRBJ1-6, with D perhaps TRBD1 (5 bases). Germline values: CDR1 MGHRA, CDR2 YSYEKL. There are 16 residues in the CDR3. Trimming pared 0 bases from V and 9 bases from J, leaving 15 bases between. CDR3 nucleotides: TGCGCCAGCAGCCAAGAAGAGGGGAATGGTGGTTCACCCCTCCACTTT. It translates to CASSQEEGNGGSPLHF.

The rearrangement uses TRBV6-5 and TRBJ2-7; possibly TRBD1 for D (5 bases). The CDR3 covers 10 residues. Trimming took off 10 bases at V and 5 bases at J, with 9 bases between the two ends. CDR1 and CDR2 from the germline V gene are MNHEY and SVGAGI. CDR3 in amino acids: CATGQNEQYF. As DNA, the CDR3 is TGTGCCACAGGACAAAACGAGCAGTACTTC.

This clone was seen only a few times. The chain combines TRBV5-6 with TRBJ1-2, with unresolved D. Germline V gene lookup returns CDR1 SGHDT and CDR2 YYEEEE. This CDR3 spans 12 amino acids. Trimming left V 0 bases short and J 6 bases short, with 6 bases between. CDR3 in amino acids: CASSLGRDGYTF. The CDR3 DNA sequence: TGTGCCAGCAGCTTGGGAAGGGATGGCTACACCTTC.

The J gene is TRBJ1-5, the V gene TRBV5-8; 7 bases fit TRBD1. CDR3 length equals 15 residues. V lost 6 bases and J lost 4; bases outside the gene matches: 10. Germline V gives CDR1 SGHTS, CDR2 YDEGEE. Here the CDR3 DNA reads TGTGCCAGCATCTCGACAGGGATCAAAAATCAGCCCCAGCATTTT. Translated: CASISTGIKNQPQHF.

As to this clone: The sample carries other DNA sequences with the same CDR3. This chain links TRBV5-1 with TRBJ1-1; D is ambiguous. Germline V gives CDR1 SGHRS, CDR2 YFSETQ. This CDR3 spans 13 amino acids. The V gene lost 0 bases and the J gene lost 2 bases, with 5 bases spanning the gap. CDR3 amino acids: CASSLGLNTEAFF. Here the CDR3 DNA reads TGCGCCAGCAGCTTGGGACTTAACACTGAAGCTTTCTTT. Based on the CDR3 plus reference TRBV5-1 and TRBJ1-1, the full variable domain is KAGVTQTPRYLIKTRGQQVTLSCSPISGHRSVSWYQQTPGQGLQFLFEYFSETQRNKGNFPGRFSGRQFSNSRSEMNVSTLELGDSALYLCASSLGLNTEAFFGQGTRLTVV.

The chain employs TRBV19 and TRBJ2-2; TRBD2 might be the D (5 bases). Germline V lookup: CDR1 LNHDA, CDR2 SQIVND (reference sequence). This CDR3 is 14 amino acids long. Trimming stripped 1 base from V and 4 bases from J, with 7 bases between. CDR3 residues: CASSIGRGTGELFF. CDR3 nucleotide sequence: TGTGCCAGTAGTATAGGCCGGGGCACCGGGGAGCTGTTTTTT.

This rearrangement joins TRBV6-4 to TRBJ2-1; 7 nucleotides agree with TRBD2. The germline V gene has CDR1 MRHNA and CDR2 SNTAGT. V gave up 2 bases and J gave up 2 bases; unmatched junction bases: 0. The length of the CDR3 is 14 residues. The CDR3 DNA is TGTGCCAGCAGTGACGGGGGGGCCTACAATGAGCAGTTCTTC. Its protein product is CASSDGGAYNEQFF.

This clone appeared once. The rearrangement uses TRBV27 and TRBJ2-1; D remains ambiguous. Germline V gene data show CDR1 as MNHEY and CDR2 as SMNVEV (reference sequence). This CDR3 is built from 11 residues. Trimming shortened V by 4 bases and J by 9 bases, and 7 bases separated the two germline ends. CDR3 protein: CASSSRTEQFF. For the CDR3, the DNA is TGTGCCAGCAGTTCCCGGACTGAGCAGTTCTTC.

The chain combines TRBV13 with TRBJ1-6; possible D gene TRBD1, 5 bases. CDR3 length: 15 amino acids. V was clipped by 7 bases and J by 0 bases, with 10 bases between them. Germline assignment: CDR1 PRHDT and CDR2 FYEKMQ (reference sequence). The CDR3 protein is CASTTGSSYNSPLHF. The CDR3 nucleotides read TGTGCCAGCACTACAGGAAGCTCCTATAATTCACCCCTCCACTTT.

V gene TRBV12-3 or TRBV12-4 combines with J gene TRBJ1-1; unclear D gene. Trimming removed 2 bases at V and 4 bases at J, with 8 bases between. The CDR3 has 13 residues. CDR3 sequence: CASSLTEGTEAFF. In nucleotides, the CDR3 is TGTGCCAGCAGTTTAACAGAAGGCACTGAAGCTTTCTTT.

Worth noting for this clone: Other nucleotide sequences in the sample specify the same CDR3. This rearrangement joins TRBV5-1 to TRBJ1-1; D gene uncertain. Trimming removed 0 bases from V and 0 bases from J, with 6 bases in between. Germline V gene sequence: CDR1 SGHRS, CDR2 YFSETQ. The CDR3 is 14 residues long. The CDR3 loop is CASSLDGMNTEAFF. The CDR3 DNA follows: TGCGCCAGCAGCTTGGACGGTATGAACACTGAAGCTTTCTTT.

The chain combines TRBV10-1 with TRBJ2-1; 12 bases match TRBD2. The J segment lost 5 bases and the V segment lost 4 bases, leaving 6 bases of the junction unmatched. CDR1 and CDR2 (germline): WNHNN, SYGVQD (reference sequence). The CDR3 runs 16 residues. Here the CDR3 DNA reads TGCGCCAGCAGTGGATCTAGCGGGGGGGGAAACAATGAGCAGTTCTTC. It translates to CASSGSSGGGNNEQFF.

The chain combines TRBV20-1 with TRBJ2-7; D uncertain. V lost 3 bases, J lost 6 bases, and 18 bases lay in between. CDR3 length: 14 amino acids. CDR1 and CDR2 (germline): DFQATT, SNEGSKA (reference sequence). The CDR3 protein is CSASGFGTHSEQYF. In nucleotides, the CDR3 is TGCAGTGCTAGTGGTTTTGGCACCCATAGCGAGCAGTACTTC.

This chain links TRBV6-1 with TRBJ1-4, with no clear D. The CDR3 spans 14 residues. CDR1 is MNHNS and CDR2 is SASEGT in the germline V gene. V was clipped by 1 base and J by 1 base, with 4 bases between them. The CDR3 nucleotides read TGTGCCAGCAGTGAAGAAGGAACTAATGAAAAACTGTTTTTT. Protein: CASSEEGTNEKLFF.

The gene calls are TRBV6-5 and TRBJ2-5, with D unresolved. The V and J ends lost 6 bases and 5 bases respectively, with 13 bases between them. Germline CDR1 reads MNHEY; CDR2 reads SVGAGI. The CDR3 contains 13 residues. CDR3 in amino acids: CASRPHGAETQYF. For the CDR3, the DNA is TGTGCCAGCAGGCCACATGGAGCGGAGACCCAGTACTTC.

J is TRBJ2-1 and V is TRBV29-1; D remains ambiguous. Germline V lookup: CDR1 SQVTM, CDR2 ANQGSEA. The CDR3 has 14 amino acids. V dropped 1 base and J dropped 4 bases, with 11 bases sitting between them. Here the CDR3 DNA reads TGCAGCGTTGAAGGAATGATGCTTTACAATGAGCAGTTCTTC. Its protein product is CSVEGMMLYNEQFF.

This chain uses TRBV3-1 (or the pseudogene TRBV3-2) with TRBJ1-2; 10 bases are shared with TRBD1. The V gene end was trimmed by 4 bases and the J gene end by 4 bases; junction bases not matched to a gene: 3. Germline V gene sequence: CDR1 LGHDT, CDR2 YNNKEL (reference sequence). The CDR3 consists of 14 residues. The chain's CDR3 is CASSRQGAGYGYTF. As DNA, the CDR3 is TGTGCCAGCAGCCGACAGGGGGCAGGCTATGGCTACACCTTC.